This T cell receptor (beta chain) was identified during a study of regulatory T cells in long-lasting Graves disease. In building TCR beta libraries, iRepertoire HTBI primers were used together with Arm-PCR of CDR3 regions. TCRdb re-called the multiplex PCR reads with MiXCR, one entry per CDR3 protein. This sample has about 560,000 distinct CDR3 sequences, with approximately 16% found just once. Time point given: newly diagnosed GD, antithyroid drugs for less than 3 months. The authors made the TCR library using RNA they extracted from PBMCs. The CDR3 consists of 17 residues. Germline-derived CDR1 and CDR2 are LGHDT and YNNKEL (reference sequence). Concerning this clonotype: Mismatch with germline at one junction end may stem from a read error.

The sample was also linked to a second study, of T cells in Graves' hyperthyroidism and ophthalmopathy.

The receptor was isolated from a man aged 18 to 30 with Graves disease. V and J are TRBV3-1 and TRBJ1-2, with 10 nucleotides matching TRBD1. The source was peripheral blood mononuclear cells (PBMCs), collected at new diagnosis, from a patient treated with antithyroid drugs. CDR3 region: CAGSQYRDRGGNYGYTF. As DNA, the CDR3 is TGTGCCGGCAGCCAGTACCGGGACAGGGGAGGGAACTATGGCTACACCTTC.